This T cell receptor (beta chain) was sequenced for a study of T-cell reconstitution after alpha-beta-depleted transplantation in children. Study-wide points: Several hundred expanded graft clones reportedly gave rise to the alpha-beta T cells present about two months after transplant. Surviving recipient cells, namely T cells and thymic progenitors, were the source of high day-60 TCRbeta diversity in some patients. A year had passed since transplant, and T-cell counts and diversity by then came mostly from newly produced T cells.

On this clonotype: Its target is not known.

During its preparation, the TCRbeta library received unique molecular identifiers. Via MiXCR, TCRdb re-called the PCR reads, giving one row per CDR3 protein. The data hold about 240,000 distinct CDR3 sequences, with roughly a quarter observed a single time. This CDR3 is 19 amino acids long. Germline V gene lookup returns CDR1 SQVTM and CDR2 ANQGSEA. J gave up 5 bases and V 2 bases, and 16 bases lay outside the gene matches. The TCR was taken from a girl aged 2 to 9 with Fanconi anemia, due to receive a stem cell transplant. The sequenced sample was PBMCs, obtained before TCRalphabeta/CD19-depleted stem cell transplant. V and J are TRBV29-1 and TRBJ2-5; 14 positions match TRBD2. The CDR3 DNA reads TGCAGCGTTGAAAATAGAAGGTGGACTAGCGGGAGGCCGGGTGAGACCCAGTACTTC. Amino acids: CSVENRRWTSGRPGETQYF.